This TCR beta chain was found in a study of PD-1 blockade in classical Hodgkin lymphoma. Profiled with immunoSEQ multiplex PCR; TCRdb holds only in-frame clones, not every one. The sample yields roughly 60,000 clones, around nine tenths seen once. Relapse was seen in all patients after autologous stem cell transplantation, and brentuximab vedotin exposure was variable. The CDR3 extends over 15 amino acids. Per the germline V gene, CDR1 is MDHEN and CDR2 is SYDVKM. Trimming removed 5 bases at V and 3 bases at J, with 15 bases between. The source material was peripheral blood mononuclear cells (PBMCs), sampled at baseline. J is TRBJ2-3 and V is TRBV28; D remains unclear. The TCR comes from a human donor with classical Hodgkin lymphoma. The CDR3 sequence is CASSPISPQTDTQYF. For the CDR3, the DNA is TGTGCCAGCAGTCCTATATCCCCCCAGACAGATACGCAGTATTTT.